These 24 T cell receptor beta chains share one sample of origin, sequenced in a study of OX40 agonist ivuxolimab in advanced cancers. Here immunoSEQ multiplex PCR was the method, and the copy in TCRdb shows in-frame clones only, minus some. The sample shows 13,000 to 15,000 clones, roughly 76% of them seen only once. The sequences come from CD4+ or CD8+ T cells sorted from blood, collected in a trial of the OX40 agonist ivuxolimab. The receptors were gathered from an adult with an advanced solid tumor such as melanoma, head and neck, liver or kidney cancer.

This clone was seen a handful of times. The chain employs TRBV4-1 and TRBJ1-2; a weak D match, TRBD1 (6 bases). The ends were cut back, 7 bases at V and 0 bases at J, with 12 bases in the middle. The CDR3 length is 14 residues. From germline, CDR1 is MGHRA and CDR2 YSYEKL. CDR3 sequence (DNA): TGCGCCAGCACCCAGGACAGAACTAACTATGGCTACACCTTC. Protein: CASTQDRTNYGYTF.

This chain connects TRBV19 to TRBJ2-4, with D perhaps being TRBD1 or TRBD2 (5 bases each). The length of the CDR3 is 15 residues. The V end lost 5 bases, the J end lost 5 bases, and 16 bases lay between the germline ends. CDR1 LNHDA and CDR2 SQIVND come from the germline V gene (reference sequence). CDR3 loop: CASSLWGKMENIQYF. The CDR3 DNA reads TGTGCCAGTAGTCTGTGGGGGAAGATGGAAAACATTCAGTACTTC.

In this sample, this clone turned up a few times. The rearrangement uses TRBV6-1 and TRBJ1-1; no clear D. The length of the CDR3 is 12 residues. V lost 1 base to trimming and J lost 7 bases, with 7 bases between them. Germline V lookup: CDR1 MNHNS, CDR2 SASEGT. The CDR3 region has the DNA TGTGCCAGCAGTGAAGACAGAGTTGAAGCTTTCTTT. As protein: CASSEDRVEAFF.

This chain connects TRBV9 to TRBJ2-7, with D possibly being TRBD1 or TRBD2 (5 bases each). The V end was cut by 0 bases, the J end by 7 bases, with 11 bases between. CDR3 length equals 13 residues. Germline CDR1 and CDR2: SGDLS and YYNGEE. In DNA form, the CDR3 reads TGTGCCAGCAGCGTAGGGGGGAGTAGGGAGCAGTACTTC. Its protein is CASSVGGSREQYF.

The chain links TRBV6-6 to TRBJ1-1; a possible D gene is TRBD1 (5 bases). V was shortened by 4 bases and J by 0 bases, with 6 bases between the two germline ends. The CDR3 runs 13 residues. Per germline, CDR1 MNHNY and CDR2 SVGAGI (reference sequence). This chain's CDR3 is CASSLGLNTEAFF. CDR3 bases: TGTGCCAGCAGTTTGGGGCTGAACACTGAAGCTTTCTTT.

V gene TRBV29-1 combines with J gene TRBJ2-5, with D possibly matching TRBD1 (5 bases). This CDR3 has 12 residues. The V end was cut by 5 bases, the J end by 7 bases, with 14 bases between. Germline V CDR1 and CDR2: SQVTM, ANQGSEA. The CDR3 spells CSVPGLGRTQYF. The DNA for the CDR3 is TGCAGCGTTCCAGGGTTGGGTCGGACCCAGTACTTC.

In nucleotides, the CDR3 is TGTGCCAGCAGCTCCCGAGCAGGGGGGATTTACAATGAGCAGTTCTTC. This translates into CASSSRAGGIYNEQFF. The gene calls are TRBV9 and TRBJ2-1; TRBD1 might be the D (7 bases). The CDR3 loop spans 16 amino acids. Trimming removed 4 bases at V and 4 bases at J, with 18 bases between. The V gene's germline CDR1 is SGDLS and CDR2 YYNGEE.

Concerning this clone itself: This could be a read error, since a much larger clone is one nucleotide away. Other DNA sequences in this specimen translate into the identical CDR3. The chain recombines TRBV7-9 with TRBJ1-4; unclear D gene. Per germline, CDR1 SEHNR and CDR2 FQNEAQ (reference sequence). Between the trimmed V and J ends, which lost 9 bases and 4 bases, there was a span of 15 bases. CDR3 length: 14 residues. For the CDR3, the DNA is TGTGCCAGTAAGCCCGAGGGCATTAATGAAAAACTGTTTTTT. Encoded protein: CASKPEGINEKLFF.

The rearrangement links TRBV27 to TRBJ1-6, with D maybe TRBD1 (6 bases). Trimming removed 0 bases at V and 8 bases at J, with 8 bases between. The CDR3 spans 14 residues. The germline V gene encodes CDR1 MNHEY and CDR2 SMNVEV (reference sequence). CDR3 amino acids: CASSLSGGDSPLHF. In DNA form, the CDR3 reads TGTGCCAGCAGTTTATCGGGGGGCGATTCACCCCTCCACTTT.

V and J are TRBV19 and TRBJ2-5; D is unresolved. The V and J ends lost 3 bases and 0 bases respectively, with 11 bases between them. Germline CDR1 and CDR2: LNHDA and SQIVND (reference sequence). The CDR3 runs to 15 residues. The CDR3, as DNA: TGTGCCAGTAGTATCCGACTTTCCTACCAAGAGACCCAGTACTTC. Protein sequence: CASSIRLSYQETQYF. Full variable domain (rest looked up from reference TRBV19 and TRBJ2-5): DGGITQSPKYLFRKEGQNVTLSCEQNLNHDAMYWYRQDPGQGLRLIYYSQIVNDFQKGDIAEGYSVSREKKESFPLTVTSAQKNPTAFYLCASSIRLSYQETQYFGPGTRLLVL.

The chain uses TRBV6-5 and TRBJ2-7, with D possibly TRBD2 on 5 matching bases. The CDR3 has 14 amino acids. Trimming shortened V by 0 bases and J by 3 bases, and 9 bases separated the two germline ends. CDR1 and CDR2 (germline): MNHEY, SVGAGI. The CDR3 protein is CASSYSDSFYEQYF. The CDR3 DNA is TGTGCCAGCAGTTACTCGGACTCCTTCTACGAGCAGTACTTC.

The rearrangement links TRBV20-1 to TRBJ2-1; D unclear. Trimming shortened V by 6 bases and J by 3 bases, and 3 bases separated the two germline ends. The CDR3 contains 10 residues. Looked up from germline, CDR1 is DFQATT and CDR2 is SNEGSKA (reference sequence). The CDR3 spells CSAIYNEQFF. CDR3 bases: TGCAGTGCAATCTACAATGAGCAGTTCTTC.

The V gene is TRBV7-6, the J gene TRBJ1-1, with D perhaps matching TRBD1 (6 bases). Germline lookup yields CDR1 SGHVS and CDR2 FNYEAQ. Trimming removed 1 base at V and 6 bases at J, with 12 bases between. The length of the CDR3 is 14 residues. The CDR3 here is CASSLVEGGPEAFF. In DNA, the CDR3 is TGTGCCAGCAGCTTAGTTGAGGGGGGGCCTGAAGCTTTCTTT.

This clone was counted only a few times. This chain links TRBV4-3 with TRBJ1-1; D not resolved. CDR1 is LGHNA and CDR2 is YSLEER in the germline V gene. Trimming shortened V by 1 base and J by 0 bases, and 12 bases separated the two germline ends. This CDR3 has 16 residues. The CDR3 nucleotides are TGCGCCAGCAGCCAAGGAGTCGGGTCGGTGAACACTGAAGCTTTCTTT. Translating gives CASSQGVGSVNTEAFF.

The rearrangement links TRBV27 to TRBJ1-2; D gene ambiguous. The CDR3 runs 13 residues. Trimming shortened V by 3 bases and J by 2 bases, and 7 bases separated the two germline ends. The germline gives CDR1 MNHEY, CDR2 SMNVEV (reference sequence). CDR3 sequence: CASSFGENYGYTF. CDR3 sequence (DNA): TGTGCCAGCAGTTTTGGGGAAAACTATGGCTACACCTTC.

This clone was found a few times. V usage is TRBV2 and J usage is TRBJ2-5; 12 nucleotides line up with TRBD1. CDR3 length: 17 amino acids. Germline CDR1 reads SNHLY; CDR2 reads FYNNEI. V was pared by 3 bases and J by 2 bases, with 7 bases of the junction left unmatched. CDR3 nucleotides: TGTGCCAGCAGTGACCCTAGGGACAGGGGGCTTCAAGAGACCCAGTACTTC. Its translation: CASSDPRDRGLQETQYF.

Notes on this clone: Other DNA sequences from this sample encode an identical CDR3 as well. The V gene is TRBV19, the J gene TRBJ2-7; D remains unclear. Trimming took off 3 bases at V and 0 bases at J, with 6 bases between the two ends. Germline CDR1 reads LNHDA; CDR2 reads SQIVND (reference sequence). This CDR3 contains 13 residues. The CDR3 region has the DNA TGTGCCAGTAGTATCGGCAGCTCCTACGAGCAGTACTTC. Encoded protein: CASSIGSSYEQYF.

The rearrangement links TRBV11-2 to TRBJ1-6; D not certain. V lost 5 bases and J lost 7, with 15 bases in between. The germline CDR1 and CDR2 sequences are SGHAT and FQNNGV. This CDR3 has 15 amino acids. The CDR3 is CASSEEGAGNSPLHF. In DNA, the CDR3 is TGTGCCAGCAGCGAAGAGGGAGCCGGGAATTCACCCCTCCACTTT.

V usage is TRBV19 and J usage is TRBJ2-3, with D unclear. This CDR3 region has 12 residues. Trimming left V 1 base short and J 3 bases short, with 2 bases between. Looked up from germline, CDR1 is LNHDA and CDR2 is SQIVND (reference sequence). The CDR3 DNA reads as TGTGCCAGTAGTATAGGAACAGATACGCAGTATTTT. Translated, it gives CASSIGTDTQYF.

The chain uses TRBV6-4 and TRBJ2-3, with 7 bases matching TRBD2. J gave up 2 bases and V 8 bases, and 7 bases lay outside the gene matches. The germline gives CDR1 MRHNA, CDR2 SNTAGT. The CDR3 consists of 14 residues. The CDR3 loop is CASGTGGSTDTQYF. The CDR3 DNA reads TGTGCCAGCGGCACGGGGGGATCCACAGATACGCAGTATTTT.

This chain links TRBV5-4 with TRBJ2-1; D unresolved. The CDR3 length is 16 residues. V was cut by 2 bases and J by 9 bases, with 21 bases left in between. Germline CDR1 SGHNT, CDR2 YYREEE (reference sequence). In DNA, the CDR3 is TGTGCCAGCAGCTTTGGAAATGGATTAGGGCTTAGTGAGCAGTTCTTC. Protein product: CASSFGNGLGLSEQFF. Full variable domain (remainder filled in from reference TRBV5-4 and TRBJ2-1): ETGVTQSPTHLIKTRGQQVTLRCSSQSGHNTVSWYQQALGQGPQFIFQYYREEENGRGNFPPRFSGLQFPNYSSELNVNALELDDSALYLCASSFGNGLGLSEQFFGPGTRLTVL.

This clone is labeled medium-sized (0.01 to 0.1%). The CDR3 bases are TGCGCCAGCAGCCAAGATCCCAGTAATTCACCCCTCCACTTT. Protein: CASSQDPSNSPLHF. V gene TRBV4-1 combines with J gene TRBJ1-6; D gene unclear. Germline CDR1 is MGHRA and CDR2 is YSYEKL. V was cut by 0 bases and J by 6 bases, with 6 bases left in between. The CDR3 sequence is 14 residues long.

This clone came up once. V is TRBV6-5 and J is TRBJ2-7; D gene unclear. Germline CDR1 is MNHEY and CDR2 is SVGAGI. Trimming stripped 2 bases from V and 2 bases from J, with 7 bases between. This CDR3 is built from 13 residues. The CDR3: CASSYGPAYEQYF. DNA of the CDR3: TGTGCCAGCAGTTACGGCCCCGCCTACGAGCAGTACTTC.

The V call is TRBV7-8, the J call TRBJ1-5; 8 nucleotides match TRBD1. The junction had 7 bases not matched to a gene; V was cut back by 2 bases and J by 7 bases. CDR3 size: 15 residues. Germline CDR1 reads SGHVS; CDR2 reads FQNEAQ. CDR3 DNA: TGTGCCAGCAGCTTAAGGCAGGGGGCCCGGCAGCCCCAGCATTTT. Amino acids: CASSLRQGARQPQHF.